This T cell receptor (beta chain) emerged from a study of beta chain features in type 1 diabetes. Overall study: Patients did not differ from healthy donors in age, gender or cell yield. Study observations and caveats: Sampled from patients, naive, central memory and Treg TCRB repertoires appeared more similar than those sampled from healthy donors.

V trimming: 0 bases; J trimming: 6 bases; junction bases outside the gene matches: 10. CDR3 length: 17 residues. The germline CDR1 and CDR2 sequences are LNHNV and YYDKDF (reference sequence). Every participating donor gave one draw, a heparinised blood sample averaging around 0.11 L. Regarding this clone: The antigen is unknown.

Expressed TCRB transcripts were sequenced because the entire RNA isolate underwent reverse transcription. An average of about 3.4 million reads was obtained for naive, central memory and regulatory T cell samples. The protocol was immunoSEQ multiplex PCR, while the TCRdb copy is restricted to in-frame clones and leaves out a portion. The data contain approximately 300,000 clones, approximately 10% of them singletons. Sequencing was carried out using naive CD4+ T cells from blood. J is TRBJ2-1 and V is TRBV15, with 8 bases matching TRBD1. The receptor's source is a woman aged 25-40 years in good health. CDR3 amino acids: CATSRDRGTGWVNEQFF. The CDR3 bases are TGTGCCACCAGCAGAGATCGGGGGACAGGATGGGTCAATGAGCAGTTCTTC. The whole variable domain, filled in from reference TRBV15 and TRBJ2-1, reads DAMVIQNPRYQVTQFGKPVTLSCSQTLNHNVMYWYQQKSSQAPKLLFHYYDKDFNNEADTPDNFQSRRPNTSFCFLDIRSPGLGDTAMYLCATSRDRGTGWVNEQFFGPGTRLTVL.